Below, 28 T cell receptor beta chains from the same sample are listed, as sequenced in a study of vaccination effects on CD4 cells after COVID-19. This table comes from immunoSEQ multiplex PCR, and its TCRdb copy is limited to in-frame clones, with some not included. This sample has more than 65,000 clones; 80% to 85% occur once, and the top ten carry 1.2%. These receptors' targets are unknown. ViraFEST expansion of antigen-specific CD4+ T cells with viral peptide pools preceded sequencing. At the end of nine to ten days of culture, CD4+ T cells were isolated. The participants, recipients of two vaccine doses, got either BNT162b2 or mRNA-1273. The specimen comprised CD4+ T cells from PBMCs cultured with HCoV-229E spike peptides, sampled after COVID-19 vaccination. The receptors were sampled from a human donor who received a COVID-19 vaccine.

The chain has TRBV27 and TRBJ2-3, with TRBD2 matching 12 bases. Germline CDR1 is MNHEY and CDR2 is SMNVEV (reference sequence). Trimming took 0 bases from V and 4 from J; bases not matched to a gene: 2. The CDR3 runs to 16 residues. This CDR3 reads CASSLSPSGGADTQYF. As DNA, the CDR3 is TGTGCCAGCAGTTTATCGCCTAGCGGGGGGGCAGATACGCAGTATTTT.

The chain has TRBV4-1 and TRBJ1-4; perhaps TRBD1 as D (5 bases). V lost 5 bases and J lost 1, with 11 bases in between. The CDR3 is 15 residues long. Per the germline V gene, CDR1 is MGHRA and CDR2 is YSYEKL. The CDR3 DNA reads TGCGCCAGCAGCGAAGGGGTAGGAACTAATGAAAAACTGTTTTTT. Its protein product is CASSEGVGTNEKLFF.

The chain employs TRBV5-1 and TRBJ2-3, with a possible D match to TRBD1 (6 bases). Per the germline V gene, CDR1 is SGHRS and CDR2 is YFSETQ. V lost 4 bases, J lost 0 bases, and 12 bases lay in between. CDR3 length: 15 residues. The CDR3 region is CASSKDSPSTDTQYF. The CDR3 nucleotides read TGCGCCAGCAGCAAGGACAGCCCTAGCACAGATACGCAGTATTTT.

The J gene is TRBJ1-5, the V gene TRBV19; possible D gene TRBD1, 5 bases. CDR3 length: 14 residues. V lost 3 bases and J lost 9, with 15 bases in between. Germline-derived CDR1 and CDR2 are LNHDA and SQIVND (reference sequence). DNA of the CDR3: TGTGCCAGTAGTATCGATCAGGGAAATTGGCCCCAGCATTTT. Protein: CASSIDQGNWPQHF.

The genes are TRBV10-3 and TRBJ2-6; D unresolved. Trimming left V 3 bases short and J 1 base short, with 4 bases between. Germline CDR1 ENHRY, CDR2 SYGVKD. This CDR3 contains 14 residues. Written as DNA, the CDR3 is TGTGCCATCAGTGATTTATCTGGGGCCAACGTCCTGACTTTC. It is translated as CAISDLSGANVLTF.

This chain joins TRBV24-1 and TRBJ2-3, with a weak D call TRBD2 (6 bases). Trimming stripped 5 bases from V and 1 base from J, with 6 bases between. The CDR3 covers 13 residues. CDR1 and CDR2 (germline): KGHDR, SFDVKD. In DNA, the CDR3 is TGTGCCACCAGTGGGGGGGGCACAGATACGCAGTATTTT. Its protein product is CATSGGGTDTQYF.

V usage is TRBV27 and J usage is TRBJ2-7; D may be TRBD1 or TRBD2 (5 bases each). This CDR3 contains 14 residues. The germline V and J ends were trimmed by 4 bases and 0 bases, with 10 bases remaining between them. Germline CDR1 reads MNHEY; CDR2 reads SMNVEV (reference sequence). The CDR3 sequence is CASSSGRHSYEQYV. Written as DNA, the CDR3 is TGTGCCAGCAGTTCGGGACGCCACTCCTACGAGCAGTACGTC.

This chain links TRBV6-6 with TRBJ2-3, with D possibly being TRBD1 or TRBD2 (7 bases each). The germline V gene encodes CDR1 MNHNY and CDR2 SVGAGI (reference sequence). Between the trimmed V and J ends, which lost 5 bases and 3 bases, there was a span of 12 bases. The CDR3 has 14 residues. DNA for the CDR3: TGTGCCAGCAGTAGGCAGGGGGGGACAGATACGCAGTATTTT. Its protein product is CASSRQGGTDTQYF.

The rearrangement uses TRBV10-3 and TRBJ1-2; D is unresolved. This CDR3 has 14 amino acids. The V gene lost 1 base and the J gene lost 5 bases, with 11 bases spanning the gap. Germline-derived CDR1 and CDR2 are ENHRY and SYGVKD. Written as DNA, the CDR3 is TGTGCCATCAGTGAGTGGAGTGGGAAATATGGCTACACCTTC. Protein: CAISEWSGKYGYTF.

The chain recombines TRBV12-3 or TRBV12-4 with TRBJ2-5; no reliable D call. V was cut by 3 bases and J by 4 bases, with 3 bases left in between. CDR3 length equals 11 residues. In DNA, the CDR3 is TGTGCCAGCAGTTTGGGAGAGACCCAGTACTTC. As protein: CASSLGETQYF.

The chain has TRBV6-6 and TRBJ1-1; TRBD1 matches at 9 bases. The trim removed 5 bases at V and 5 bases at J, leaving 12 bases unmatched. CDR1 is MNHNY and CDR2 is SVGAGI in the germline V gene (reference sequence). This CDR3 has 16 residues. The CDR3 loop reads CASSKTPGQGETEAFF. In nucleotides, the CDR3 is TGTGCCAGCAGTAAGACCCCGGGACAGGGTGAGACTGAAGCTTTCTTT.

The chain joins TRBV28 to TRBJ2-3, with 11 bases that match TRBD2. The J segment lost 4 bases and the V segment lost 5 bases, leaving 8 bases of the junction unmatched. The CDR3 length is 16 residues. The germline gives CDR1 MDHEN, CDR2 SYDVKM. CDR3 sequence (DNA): TGTGCCAGCAGTGGGCCTAGCGGGGGGCGGCCAGATACGCAGTATTTT. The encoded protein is CASSGPSGGRPDTQYF.

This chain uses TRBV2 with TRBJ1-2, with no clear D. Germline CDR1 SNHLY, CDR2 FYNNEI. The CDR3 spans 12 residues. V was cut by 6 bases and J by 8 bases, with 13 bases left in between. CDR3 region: CASRDDGKGYTF. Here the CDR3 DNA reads TGTGCCAGCAGGGACGACGGCAAGGGCTACACCTTC.

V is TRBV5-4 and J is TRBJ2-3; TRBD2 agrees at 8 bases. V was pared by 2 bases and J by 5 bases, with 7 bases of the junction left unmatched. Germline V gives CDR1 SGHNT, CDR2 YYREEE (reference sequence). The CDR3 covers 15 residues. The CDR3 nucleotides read TGTGCCAGCAGCTTTGCCGGGGGGGCCGTAGATACGCAGTATTTT. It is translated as CASSFAGGAVDTQYF.

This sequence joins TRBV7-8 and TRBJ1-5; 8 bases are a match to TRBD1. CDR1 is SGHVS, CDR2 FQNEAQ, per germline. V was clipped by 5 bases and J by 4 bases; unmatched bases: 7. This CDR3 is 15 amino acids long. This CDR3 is CASSRQGRGNQPQHF. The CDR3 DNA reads TGTGCCAGCAGCAGACAGGGGCGTGGTAATCAGCCCCAGCATTTT.

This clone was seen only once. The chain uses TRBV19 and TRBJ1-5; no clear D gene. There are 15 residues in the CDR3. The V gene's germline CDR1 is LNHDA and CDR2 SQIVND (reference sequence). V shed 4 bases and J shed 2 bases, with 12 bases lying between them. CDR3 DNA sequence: TGTGCCAGTAGTAGTAAATCCACTGGCAATCAGCCCCAGCATTTT. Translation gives CASSSKSTGNQPQHF.

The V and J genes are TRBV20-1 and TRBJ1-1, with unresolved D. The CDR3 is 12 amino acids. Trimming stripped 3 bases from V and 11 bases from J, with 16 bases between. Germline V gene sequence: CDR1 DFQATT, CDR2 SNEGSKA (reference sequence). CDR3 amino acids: CSASLGPAGAFF. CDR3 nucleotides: TGCAGTGCTAGTCTAGGGCCGGCTGGGGCTTTCTTT.

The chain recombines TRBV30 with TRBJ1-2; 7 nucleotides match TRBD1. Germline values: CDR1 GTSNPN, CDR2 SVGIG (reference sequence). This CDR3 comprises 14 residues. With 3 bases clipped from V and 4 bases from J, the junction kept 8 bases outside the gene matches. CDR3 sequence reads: CAWSAGTASYGYTF. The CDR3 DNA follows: TGTGCCTGGAGCGCCGGGACAGCCTCCTATGGCTACACCTTC.

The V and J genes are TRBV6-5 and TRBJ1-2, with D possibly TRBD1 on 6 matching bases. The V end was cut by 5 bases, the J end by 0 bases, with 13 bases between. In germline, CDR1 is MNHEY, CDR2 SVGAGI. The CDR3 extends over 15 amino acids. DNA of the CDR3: TGTGCCAGCAGTCTACAGGGATTAGCTAACTATGGCTACACCTTC. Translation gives CASSLQGLANYGYTF.

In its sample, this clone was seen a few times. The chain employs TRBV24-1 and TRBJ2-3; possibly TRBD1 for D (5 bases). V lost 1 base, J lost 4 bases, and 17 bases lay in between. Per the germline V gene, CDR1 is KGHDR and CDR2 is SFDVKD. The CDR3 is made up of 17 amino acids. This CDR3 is CATSDFKAGLKADTQYF. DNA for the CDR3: TGTGCCACCAGTGATTTTAAGGCAGGGTTGAAGGCAGATACGCAGTATTTT.

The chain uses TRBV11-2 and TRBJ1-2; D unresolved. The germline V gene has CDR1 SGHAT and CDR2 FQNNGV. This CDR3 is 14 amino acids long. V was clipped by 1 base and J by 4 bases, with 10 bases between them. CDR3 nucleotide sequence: TGTGCCAGCAGCTTAGCTCCCAGTATCTATGGCTACACCTTC. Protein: CASSLAPSIYGYTF.

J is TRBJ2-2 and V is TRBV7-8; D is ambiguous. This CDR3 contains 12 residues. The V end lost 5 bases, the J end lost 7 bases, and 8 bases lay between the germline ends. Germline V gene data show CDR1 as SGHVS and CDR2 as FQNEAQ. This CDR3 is CASSLMIGELFF. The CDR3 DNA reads TGTGCCAGCAGCCTAATGATCGGGGAGCTGTTTTTT. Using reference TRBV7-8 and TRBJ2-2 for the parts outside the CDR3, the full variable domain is GAGVSQSPRYKVAKRGQDVALRCDPISGHVSLFWYQQALGQGPEFLTYFQNEAQLDKSGLPSDRFFAERPEGSVSTLKIQRTQQEDSAVYLCASSLMIGELFFGEGSRLTVL.

The DNA for the CDR3 is TGTGCCACCAGTGACCGACCGGACCTGAACACCGGGGAGCTGTTTTTT. Its translation is CATSDRPDLNTGELFF. V gene TRBV24-1 combines with J gene TRBJ2-2; D gene unclear. CDR3 length equals 16 residues. Trimming left V 4 bases short and J 1 base short, with 12 bases between. Germline V gives CDR1 KGHDR, CDR2 SFDVKD.

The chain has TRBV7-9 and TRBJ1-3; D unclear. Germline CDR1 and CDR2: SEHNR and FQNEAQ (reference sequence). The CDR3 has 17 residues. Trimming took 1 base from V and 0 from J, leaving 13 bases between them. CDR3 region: CASSLGRTPFSGNTIYF. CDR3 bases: TGTGCCAGCAGCTTAGGCAGGACCCCCTTCTCTGGAAACACCATATATTTT. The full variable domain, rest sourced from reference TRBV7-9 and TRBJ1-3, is DTGVSQNPRHKITKRGQNVTFRCDPISEHNRLYWYRQTLGQGPEFLTYFQNEAQLEKSRLLSDRFSAERPKGSFSTLEIQRTEQGDSAMYLCASSLGRTPFSGNTIYFGEGSWLTVV.

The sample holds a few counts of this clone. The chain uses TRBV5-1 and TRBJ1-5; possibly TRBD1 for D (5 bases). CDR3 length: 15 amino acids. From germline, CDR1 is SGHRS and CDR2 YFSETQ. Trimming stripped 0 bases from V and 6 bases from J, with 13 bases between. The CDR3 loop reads CASSLVAGQSQPQHF. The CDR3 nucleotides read TGCGCCAGCAGCTTGGTGGCGGGGCAGAGTCAGCCCCAGCATTTT.

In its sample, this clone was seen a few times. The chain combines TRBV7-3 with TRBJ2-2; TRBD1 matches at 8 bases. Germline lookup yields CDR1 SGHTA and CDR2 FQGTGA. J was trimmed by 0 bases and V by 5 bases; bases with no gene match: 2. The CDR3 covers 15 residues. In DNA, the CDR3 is TGTGCCAGCAGCCCAGGGGGCGCGAACACCGGGGAGCTGTTTTTT. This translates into CASSPGGANTGELFF.

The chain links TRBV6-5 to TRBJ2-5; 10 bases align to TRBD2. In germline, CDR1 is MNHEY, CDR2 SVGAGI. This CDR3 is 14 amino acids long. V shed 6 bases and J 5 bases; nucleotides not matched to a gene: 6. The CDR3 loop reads CASSQRGGWETQYF. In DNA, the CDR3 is TGTGCCAGCAGCCAGCGGGGGGGCTGGGAGACCCAGTACTTC.

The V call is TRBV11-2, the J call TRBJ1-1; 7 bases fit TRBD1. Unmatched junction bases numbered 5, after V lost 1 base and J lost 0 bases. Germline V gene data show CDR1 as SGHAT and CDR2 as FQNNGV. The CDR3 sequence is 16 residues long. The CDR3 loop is CASSLVRQGLNTEAFF. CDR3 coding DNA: TGTGCCAGCAGCTTAGTCCGACAGGGTTTGAACACTGAAGCTTTCTTT.